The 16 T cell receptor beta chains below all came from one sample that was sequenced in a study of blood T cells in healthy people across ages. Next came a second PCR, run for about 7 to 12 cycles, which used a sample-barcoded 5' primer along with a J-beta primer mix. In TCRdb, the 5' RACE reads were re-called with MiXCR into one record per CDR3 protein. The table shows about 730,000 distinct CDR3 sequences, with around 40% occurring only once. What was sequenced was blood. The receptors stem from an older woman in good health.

This CDR3 reads CASSPSEGIGYEQYF. The CDR3 bases are TGTGCCAGCAGCCCATCAGAGGGAATAGGATACGAGCAGTACTTC. This chain connects TRBV28 to TRBJ2-7, with a weak D call TRBD2 (5 bases). In germline, CDR1 is MDHEN, CDR2 SYDVKM. The germline V and J ends were trimmed by 6 bases and 4 bases, with 19 bases remaining between them. The CDR3 covers 15 residues.

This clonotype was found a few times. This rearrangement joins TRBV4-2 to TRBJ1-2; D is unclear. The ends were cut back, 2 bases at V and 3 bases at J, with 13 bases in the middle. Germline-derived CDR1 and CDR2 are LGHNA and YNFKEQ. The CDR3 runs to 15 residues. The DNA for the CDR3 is TGTGCCAGCAGCCAACTATTGGGGATCCACTATGGCTACACCTTC. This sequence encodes CASSQLLGIHYGYTF.

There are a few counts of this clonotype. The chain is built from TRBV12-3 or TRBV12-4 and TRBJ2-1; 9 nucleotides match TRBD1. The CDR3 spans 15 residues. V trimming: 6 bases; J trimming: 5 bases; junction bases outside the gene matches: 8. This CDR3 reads CASSRAGQGNNEQFF. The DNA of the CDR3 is TGTGCCAGCAGCCGCGCGGGACAGGGAAACAATGAGCAGTTCTTC.

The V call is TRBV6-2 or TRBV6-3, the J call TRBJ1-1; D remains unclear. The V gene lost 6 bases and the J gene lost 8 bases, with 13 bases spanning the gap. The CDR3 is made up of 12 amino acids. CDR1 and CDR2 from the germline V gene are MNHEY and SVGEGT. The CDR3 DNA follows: TGTGCCAGCAGGCGCGACCCGGGCGAAGCTTTCTTT. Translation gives CASRRDPGEAFF.

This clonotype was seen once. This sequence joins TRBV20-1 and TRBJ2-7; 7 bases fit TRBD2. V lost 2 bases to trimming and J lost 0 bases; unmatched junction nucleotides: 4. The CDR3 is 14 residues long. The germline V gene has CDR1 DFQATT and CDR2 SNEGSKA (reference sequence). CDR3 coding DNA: TGCAGTGCTAGAAAAAGCGGGAACTCCTACGAGCAGTACTTC. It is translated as CSARKSGNSYEQYF.

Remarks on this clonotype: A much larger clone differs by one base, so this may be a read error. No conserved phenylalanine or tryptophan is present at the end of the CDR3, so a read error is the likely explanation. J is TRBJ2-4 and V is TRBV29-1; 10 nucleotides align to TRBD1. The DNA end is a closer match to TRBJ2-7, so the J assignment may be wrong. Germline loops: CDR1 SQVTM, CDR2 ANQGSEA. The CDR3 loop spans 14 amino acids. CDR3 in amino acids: CSVDATGGGYEQYY. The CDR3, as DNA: TGCAGCGTTGACGCGACAGGGGGCGGGTACGAGCAGTACTAC.

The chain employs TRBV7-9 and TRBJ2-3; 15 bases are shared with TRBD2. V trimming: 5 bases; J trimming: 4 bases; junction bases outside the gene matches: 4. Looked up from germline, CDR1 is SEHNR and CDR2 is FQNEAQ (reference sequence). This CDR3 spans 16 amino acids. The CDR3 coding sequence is TGTGCCAGCAGCGGACTAGCGGGAGGGGAGGCAGATACGCAGTATTTT. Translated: CASSGLAGGEADTQYF.

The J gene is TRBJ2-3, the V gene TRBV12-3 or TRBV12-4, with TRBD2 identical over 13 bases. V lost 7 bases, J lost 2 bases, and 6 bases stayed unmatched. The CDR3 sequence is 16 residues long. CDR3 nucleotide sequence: TGTGCCAGCACCATCACTAGCGGGGGGGCCACAGATACGCAGTATTTT. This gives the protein CASTITSGGATDTQYF.

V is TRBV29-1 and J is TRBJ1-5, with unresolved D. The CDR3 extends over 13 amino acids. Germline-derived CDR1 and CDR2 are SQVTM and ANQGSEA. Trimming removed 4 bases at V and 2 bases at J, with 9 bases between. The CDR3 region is CSVVAGRNQPQHF. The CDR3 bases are TGCAGCGTTGTGGCAGGCCGCAATCAGCCCCAGCATTTT.

The CDR3 loop is CSARDDGRGAGEKLFF. CDR3 DNA sequence: TGCAGTGCTAGAGATGATGGTCGGGGGGCGGGTGAAAAACTGTTTTTT. The chain links TRBV20-1 to TRBJ1-4; D may be TRBD1 (6 bases). The germline V gene encodes CDR1 DFQATT and CDR2 SNEGSKA (reference sequence). V shed 0 bases and J shed 7 bases, with 18 bases lying between them. This CDR3 is built from 16 residues.

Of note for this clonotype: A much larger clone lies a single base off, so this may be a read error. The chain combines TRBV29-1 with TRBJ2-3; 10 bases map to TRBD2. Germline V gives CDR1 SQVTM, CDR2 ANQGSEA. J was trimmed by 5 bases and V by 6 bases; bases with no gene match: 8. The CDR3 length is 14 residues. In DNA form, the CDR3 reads TGCAGCGTGATCAGCGGGGGGGTTAAAGATACGCAGTATTTT. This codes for CSVISGGVKDTQYF.

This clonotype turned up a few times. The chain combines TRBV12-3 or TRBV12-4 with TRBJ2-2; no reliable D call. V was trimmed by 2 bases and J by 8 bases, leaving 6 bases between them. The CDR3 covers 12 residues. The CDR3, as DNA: TGTGCCAGCAGTTTAAATGTGGGGGAGCTGTTTTTT. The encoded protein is CASSLNVGELFF.

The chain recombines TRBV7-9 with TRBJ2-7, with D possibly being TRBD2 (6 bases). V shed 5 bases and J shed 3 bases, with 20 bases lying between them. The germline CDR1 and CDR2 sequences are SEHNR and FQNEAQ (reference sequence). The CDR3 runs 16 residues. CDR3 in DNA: TGTGCCAGCAGCCCCACAGGTCGGGGGTTCCGCTACGAGCAGTACTTC. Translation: CASSPTGRGFRYEQYF.

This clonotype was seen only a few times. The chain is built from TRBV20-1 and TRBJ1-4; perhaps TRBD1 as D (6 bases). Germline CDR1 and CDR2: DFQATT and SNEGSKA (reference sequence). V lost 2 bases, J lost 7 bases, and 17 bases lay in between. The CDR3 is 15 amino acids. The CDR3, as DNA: TGCAGTGCTAGACCACGCAGGGGAGGGGGTGAAAAACTGTTTTTT. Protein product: CSARPRRGGGEKLFF.

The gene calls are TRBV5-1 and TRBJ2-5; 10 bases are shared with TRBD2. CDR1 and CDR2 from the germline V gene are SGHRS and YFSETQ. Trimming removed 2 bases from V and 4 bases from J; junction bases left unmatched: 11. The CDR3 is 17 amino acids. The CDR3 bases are TGCGCCAGCAGCTTTATTGGACTAGCGGTGGTAGGAGAGACCCAGTACTTC. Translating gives CASSFIGLAVVGETQYF.

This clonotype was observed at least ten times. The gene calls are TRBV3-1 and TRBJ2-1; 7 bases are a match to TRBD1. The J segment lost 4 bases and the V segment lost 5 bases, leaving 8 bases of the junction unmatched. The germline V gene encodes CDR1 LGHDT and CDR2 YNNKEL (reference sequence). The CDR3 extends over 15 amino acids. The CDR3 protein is CASSARDREYNEQFF. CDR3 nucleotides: TGTGCCAGCAGCGCCCGGGACAGAGAATACAATGAGCAGTTCTTC.